This entry lists 4 T cell receptor beta chains sequenced from one sample in a study of T-cell reconstitution after alpha-beta-depleted transplantation in children. During its preparation, the TCRbeta library received unique molecular identifiers. A single record per CDR3 protein comes from TCRdb applying MiXCR to the PCR reads. The table lists fewer than 550,000 distinct CDR3 sequences, roughly an eighth of them singletons. The sequencing here drew on PBMCs, mostly from graft donor cells, taken 180 days after TCRalphabeta/CD19-depleted stem cell transplant. The receptors shown here come from a female patient aged 2-10 years who had a stem cell transplant for aplastic anemia, so the T cells may come from the graft donor.

This clonotype was seen only a few times. V gene TRBV6-1 combines with J gene TRBJ1-2; maybe TRBD1 (5 bases). Trimming pared 4 bases from V and 8 bases from J, leaving 14 bases between. The CDR3 spans 13 residues. Germline CDR1 and CDR2: MNHNS and SASEGT. DNA for the CDR3: TGTGCCAGCAGTGGATTGCAGGGAAACGGCTACACCTTC. Translated: CASSGLQGNGYTF.

This clonotype has only a few counts. This chain joins TRBV10-2 and TRBJ2-1; D unclear. CDR1 WSHSY and CDR2 SAAADI come from the germline V gene. Between the trimmed V and J ends, which lost 0 bases and 2 bases, there was a span of 8 bases. This CDR3 is 15 amino acids long. CDR3 sequence reads: CASSESLTTYNEQFF. The CDR3 DNA is TGCGCCAGCAGTGAGTCCCTGACCACCTACAATGAGCAGTTCTTC.

This chain uses TRBV18 with TRBJ2-1; perhaps D is TRBD1 or TRBD2 (5 bases each). The CDR3 runs to 14 residues. Germline V CDR1 and CDR2: KGHSH, LQKENI. The V gene lost 2 bases and the J gene lost 6 bases, with 11 bases spanning the gap. The CDR3 DNA follows: TGTGCCAGCTCACCAAGGGCAGGGACCAATGAGCAGTTCTTC. Encoded protein: CASSPRAGTNEQFF.

A few counts support this clonotype. This sequence joins TRBV15 and TRBJ1-5; no definite D call. Trimming cost V 4 bases and J 3 bases, with 4 bases left between them. CDR3 size: 12 residues. Looked up from germline, CDR1 is LNHNV and CDR2 is YYDKDF (reference sequence). DNA for the CDR3: TGTGCCACCAGCAACATCAATCAGCCCCAGCATTTT. Protein: CATSNINQPQHF.